Shown below are 15 T cell receptor beta chains from a single sample sequenced in a study of T cells after yellow fever vaccination. Via MiXCR, TCRdb re-called the 5' RACE reads, giving one row per CDR3 protein. Of around 590,000 distinct CDR3 sequences in the sample, roughly an eighth are singletons; the top ten hold about 15%. This sample comprised PBMCs, obtained on the day of the yellow fever booster vaccination. Receptor source: a man aged 30-40 years who received the YFV17D yellow fever vaccine.

This clonotype was seen only a few times. This chain uses TRBV14 with TRBJ1-2; 8 positions agree with TRBD1. V trimming: 2 bases; J trimming: 4 bases; junction bases outside the gene matches: 6. The CDR3 consists of 15 residues. The germline CDR1 and CDR2 sequences are SGHDN and FVKESK. The CDR3 region is CASSQSPGQAYGYTF. CDR3 nucleotides: TGTGCCAGCAGCCAAAGCCCGGGACAGGCCTATGGCTACACCTTC.

In DNA form, the CDR3 reads TGTGCCACCAGCAGAGGGTCCAGCGGGAGTTACGAGCAGTACTTC. Residues: CATSRGSSGSYEQYF. The chain links TRBV15 to TRBJ2-7; 8 nucleotides line up with TRBD2. The CDR3 length is 15 residues. Unmatched junction bases numbered 6, after V lost 1 base and J lost 4 bases. The V gene's germline CDR1 is LNHNV and CDR2 YYDKDF (reference sequence).

The gene calls are TRBV20-1 and TRBJ1-2; tentative D call: TRBD1 (6 bases). The CDR3 totals 14 residues. The V end was cut by 3 bases, the J end by 4 bases, with 15 bases between. CDR1 and CDR2 (germline): DFQATT, SNEGSKA (reference sequence). Here the CDR3 reads CSARLTGRGYGYTF. The DNA for the CDR3 is TGCAGTGCTAGGTTAACAGGGCGAGGCTATGGCTACACCTTC.

V is TRBV30 and J is TRBJ2-1, with 11 bases identical to TRBD2. Germline-derived CDR1 and CDR2 are GTSNPN and SVGIG (reference sequence). The CDR3 extends over 17 amino acids. V was clipped by 8 bases and J by 9 bases; unmatched bases: 21. CDR3: CAGSSGRFGLGGGEQFF. CDR3 nucleotides: TGTGCCGGATCTAGCGGGAGGTTCGGTTTGGGCGGGGGTGAGCAGTTCTTC.

This clonotype was recorded at least ten times. This chain connects TRBV27 to TRBJ2-7; TRBD1 might be the D (7 bases). Looked up from germline, CDR1 is MNHEY and CDR2 is SMNVEV (reference sequence). Between the trimmed V and J ends, which lost 7 bases and 6 bases, there was a span of 16 bases. This CDR3 is 13 amino acids long. The CDR3 DNA reads as TGTGCCAGCATGGACGGGACAGCGGGCGAGCAGTACTTC. It is translated as CASMDGTAGEQYF.

The chain combines TRBV12-3 or TRBV12-4 with TRBJ2-1, with TRBD2 matching 9 bases. With 6 bases clipped from V and 9 bases from J, the junction kept 18 bases outside the gene matches. The CDR3 has 17 amino acids. The CDR3 spells CASSWRASGNFNSEQFF. As DNA, the CDR3 is TGTGCCAGCAGCTGGAGAGCTAGCGGGAACTTTAACAGTGAGCAGTTCTTC.

This clonotype has just a few counts. The genes are TRBV7-2 and TRBJ2-3; 8 bases fit TRBD2. Losses at the gene ends were 4 bases for V and 3 bases for J; bases not matched to a gene: 9. CDR3 length: 16 residues. Germline CDR1 and CDR2: SGHTA and FQGNSA. CDR3 sequence (DNA): TGTGCCAGCAGCTACATAGCGGGAACGGTAACAGATACGCAGTATTTT. It specifies CASSYIAGTVTDTQYF. Complete variable domain (other parts from reference TRBV7-2 and TRBJ2-3): GAGVSQSPSNKVTEKGKDVELRCDPISGHTALYWYRQSLGQGLEFLIYFQGNSAPDKSGLPSDRFSAERTGGSVSTLTIQRTQQEDSAVYLCASSYIAGTVTDTQYFGPGTRLTVL.

The chain couples TRBV19 to TRBJ2-3; TRBD2 is a possible D gene (6 bases). CDR3 length: 13 residues. CDR1 LNHDA and CDR2 SQIVND come from the germline V gene (reference sequence). The germline V and J ends were trimmed by 10 bases and 2 bases, with 13 bases remaining between them. CDR3 DNA: TGTGCCACAGCCCAGCGGGCCACAGATACGCAGTATTTT. Protein: CATAQRATDTQYF.

V and J are TRBV4-3 and TRBJ1-6; D gene uncertain. The CDR3 runs to 16 residues. Deletions cut 5 bases from V and 6 bases from J, with 17 bases between. CDR1 LGHNA and CDR2 YSLEER come from the germline V gene. The CDR3 region is CASSAGSWGANSPLHF. CDR3 nucleotides: TGCGCCAGCAGCGCTGGAAGTTGGGGAGCTAATTCACCCCTCCACTTT.

In this sample, this clonotype turned up a few times. This chain joins TRBV27 and TRBJ2-7, with 13 positions matching TRBD2. CDR3 size: 15 residues. The trim removed 5 bases at V and 4 bases at J, leaving 5 bases unmatched. From germline, CDR1 is MNHEY and CDR2 SMNVEV (reference sequence). The DNA for the CDR3 is TGTGCCAGCAGTCGACCGGGACTAGCGGGATACGAGCAGTACTTC. Its protein is CASSRPGLAGYEQYF.

The sample holds one count of this clonotype. The CDR3, as DNA: TGTGCCAGCAGCCAAGTGCTGGGGGCAGTGGCCGGGGAGCTGTTTTTT. This encodes CASSQVLGAVAGELFF. The gene calls are TRBV14 and TRBJ2-2; TRBD1 is a possible D gene (6 bases). The CDR3 is 16 residues long. Germline V gives CDR1 SGHDN, CDR2 FVKESK. V lost 1 base and J 6 bases, leaving 15 bases between the germline ends.

The V call is TRBV7-2, the J call TRBJ2-2; D is undetermined. The CDR3 covers 15 residues. V gave up 5 bases and J gave up 2 bases, with 12 bases separating them. The germline V gene has CDR1 SGHTA and CDR2 FQGNSA. As DNA, the CDR3 is TGTGCCAGCAGCGCACCCCTATCAAACACCGGGGAGCTGTTTTTT. It is translated as CASSAPLSNTGELFF.

This clonotype was counted many times. The chain recombines TRBV5-1 with TRBJ2-3; 7 bases are shared with TRBD2. The CDR3 is 14 amino acids. The V gene end was trimmed by 3 bases and the J gene end by 0 bases; junction bases not matched to a gene: 1. Germline lookup yields CDR1 SGHRS and CDR2 YFSETQ. This chain's CDR3 is CASSSSGSTDTQYF. The CDR3 nucleotides are TGCGCCAGCAGCTCTAGCGGTAGCACAGATACGCAGTATTTT.

The J gene is TRBJ2-1, the V gene TRBV20-1; 16 positions match TRBD2. Losses at the gene ends were 6 bases for V and 9 bases for J; bases not matched to a gene: 14. Germline V gives CDR1 DFQATT, CDR2 SNEGSKA (reference sequence). The CDR3 runs 17 residues. CDR3 sequence (DNA): TGCAGTGCGAGGGGGACTAGCGGGAGGGTAGGGGACACTGAGCAGTTCTTC. Protein: CSARGTSGRVGDTEQFF.

In this sample, this clonotype turned up a few times. The gene calls are TRBV28 and TRBJ2-1; tentative D call: TRBD2 (7 bases). Trimming shortened V by 6 bases and J by 3 bases, and 15 bases separated the two germline ends. Germline-derived CDR1 and CDR2 are MDHEN and SYDVKM. The CDR3 extends over 15 amino acids. CDR3 residues: CASRGGVDSYNEQFF. CDR3 bases: TGTGCCAGCAGGGGGGGGGTGGACAGCTACAATGAGCAGTTCTTC.